Here is one TCR beta chain with its context. This clone was picked up a small number of times. It lacks a known antigen. No qualities accompany the bases; no much larger clone lies one base away. The immunoSEQ platform was used to sequence TCR beta CDR3 regions at survey depth. The QIAamp DNA micro kit was used to extract genomic DNA from every cultured and uncultured CD8+ T cell population. Processing in the source paper ran as follows. Samples with fewer than 5,000 productive reads were excluded, which removed about 6% of the roughly 80 HIV peptide-stimulated cultures. Sequences were trimmed to CDR3 by a MANAFEST web app, and nonproductive sequences, CDR3s under 5 amino acids, and sequences not starting with C or ending with F/W were removed. For a clonotype to count as antigen-specific, the clonotype had to expand relative to the no-peptide control in at least 2 of 3 replicates at FDR 0.01, and only within one epitope family. Specific clonotypes also needed at least fivefold higher frequency than in wells stimulated with peptides from other epitope families. TCRdb took this table from immuneACCESS and kept in-frame rearrangements with V and J called. Such tables lack part of the clones; where checked against another copy, unresolved V genes explain under half of the gap, and the rest is unexplained. That table furnishes V, J and clone size, whereas the DNA furnished D and trimming. For this sample there are around 5,800 clones; roughly two thirds appear just once. The ten largest clonotypes hold more than 40% of the sample.

V was cut back by 7 bases and J by 3 bases, leaving a gap of 19 bases between them. The CDR3 measures 16 amino acids from cysteine to phenylalanine. Here the CDR3 DNA is all that survives: 48 bases in frame from base 1. CDR1 is given as SNHLY and CDR2 as FYNNEI, both from the germline V gene. The sample belongs to a study of CD8 T cell repertoires and HIV-1 epitope variants (dated by TCRdb to 2020 to 2022). About the study as a whole: In separate culture wells, T cells were stimulated with each of twenty-five peptides that represented autologous and known Gag and Nef epitope variants. Tested epitopes included three Gag epitope families and Nef HW9 and YT9. A total of more than 70 T cell cultures were run, with each culture condition done in triplicate except for one peptide, which was done in duplicate. A 1M T cell aliquot was kept as an uncultured baseline condition, separate from the roughly 90 T cell cultures. T cells were enriched using the EasySep Human T Cell Enrichment Kit and then co-cultured with an equal number of autologous T cell-negative cells acting as antigen-presenting cells. Cultures ran for approximately eleven days in IMDM with gentamicin, with half-media changes on days 3 and 7 adding IL-2, IL-7 and IL-15. Control conditions included a CMV, EBV and flu peptide pool, the Ebola AY9 epitope as negative control, and a no-peptide well.

Summary of the overall study and its limitations: The Nef KF9 family was recognized by five clonotypes and the HW9 family by one, and no responses to the TAALDMSHF plasma variant were observed. The assay identified only TCR beta chains and indicated proliferation in response to antigen, without indicating T cell function or cytokine profile. The study identified under ten antigen-specific TCR beta clonotypes, more than 5 of which appeared to be cross-reactive for autologous or known escape epitope variants.

The EasySep Human CD8+ T Cell Enrichment Kit was used on day 10 to isolate CD8+ T cells from every culture. This receptor chain uses TRBV2 and TRBJ1-5; there is no confident call for the D gene. The source material was cultured CD8+ T cells derived from PBMCs. This sequence originates from a male donor with HIV. The CDR3 amino acid sequence is: CASTRDEGRYNQPQHF. The DNA reads as follows: TGTGCCAGCACCCGGGATGAGGGTAGGTACAATCAGCCCCAGCATTTT.